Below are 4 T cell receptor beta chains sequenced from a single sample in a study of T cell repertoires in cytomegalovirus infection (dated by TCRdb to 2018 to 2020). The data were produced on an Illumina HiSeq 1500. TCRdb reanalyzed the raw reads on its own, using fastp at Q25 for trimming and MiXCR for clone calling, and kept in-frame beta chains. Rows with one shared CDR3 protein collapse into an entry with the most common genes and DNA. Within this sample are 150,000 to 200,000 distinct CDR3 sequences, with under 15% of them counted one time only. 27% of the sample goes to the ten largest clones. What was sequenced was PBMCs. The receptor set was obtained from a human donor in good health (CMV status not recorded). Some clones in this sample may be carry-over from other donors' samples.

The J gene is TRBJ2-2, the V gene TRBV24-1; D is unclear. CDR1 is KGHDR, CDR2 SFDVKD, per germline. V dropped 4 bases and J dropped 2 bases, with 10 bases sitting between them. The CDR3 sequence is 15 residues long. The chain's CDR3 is CATSDHLTNTGELFF. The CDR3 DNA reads TGTGCCACCAGTGACCATCTTACTAACACCGGGGAGCTGTTTTTT.

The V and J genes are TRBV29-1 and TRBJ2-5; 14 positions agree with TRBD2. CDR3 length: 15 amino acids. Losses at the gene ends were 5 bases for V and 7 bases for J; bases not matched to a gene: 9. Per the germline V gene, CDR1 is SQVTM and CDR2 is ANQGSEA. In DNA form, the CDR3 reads TGCAGCGTTTCCGGGACTAGCGGGAGTGAAGGGACCCAGTACTTC. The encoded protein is CSVSGTSGSEGTQYF.

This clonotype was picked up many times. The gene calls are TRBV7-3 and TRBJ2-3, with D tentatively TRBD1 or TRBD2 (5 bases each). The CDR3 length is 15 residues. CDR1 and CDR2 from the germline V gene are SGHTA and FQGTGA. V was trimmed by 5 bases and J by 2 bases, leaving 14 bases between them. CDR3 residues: CASSLRGRNTDTQYF. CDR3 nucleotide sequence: TGTGCCAGCAGCCTCCGGGGACGGAACACAGATACGCAGTATTTT.

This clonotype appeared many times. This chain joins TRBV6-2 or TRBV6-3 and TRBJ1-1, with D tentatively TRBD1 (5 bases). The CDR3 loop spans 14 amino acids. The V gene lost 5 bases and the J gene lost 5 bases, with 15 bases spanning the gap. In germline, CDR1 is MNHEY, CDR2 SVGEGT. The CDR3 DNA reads TGTGCCAGCAGTGGACACGTTATGGGGACTGAAGCTTTCTTT. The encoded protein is CASSGHVMGTEAFF.